This TCR beta chain was identified during a study of T cells after yellow fever vaccination. Study-wide background: For low cell numbers, libraries were made with SMART-Seq v4 Ultra Low Input.

Study-level findings and limits: Clonotypes found in both CD4 and CD8 compartments made up a small share.

V lost 4 bases and J 3 bases, leaving 16 bases between the germline ends. The CDR3 consists of 16 residues. CDR1 and CDR2 from the germline V gene are SEHNR and FQNEAQ (reference sequence). UMIs and a universal primer site were added when TCR cDNA was made by 5'RACE template switching. MiXCR was run by TCRdb on the 5' RACE reads, yielding one entry per CDR3 protein. The sample lists 95,000 to 100,000 distinct CDR3 sequences, 5.8% occurring once. This clonotype was seen a few times. Its cognate antigen is unknown. J is TRBJ1-5 and V is TRBV7-9, with a weak D call TRBD1 (5 bases). The receptor comes from a man younger than 35 who received the YFV17D yellow fever vaccine. The starting material was CD8+ T cells sorted from PBMCs, obtained 10 days after the yellow fever booster vaccination. CDR3 in amino acids: CASSSHEGKVNQPQHF. CDR3 DNA: TGTGCCAGCAGCTCCCACGAGGGGAAAGTCAATCAGCCCCAGCATTTT.